This T cell receptor (beta chain) was captured in a study of blood T cells in healthy people across ages. Study-wide results and limits: Long-lived donors had more naive CD4+ cells and higher diversity than aged donors.

The table lists this clonotype with a few counts. Its cognate antigen is unknown. A second PCR of about 6 to 11 cycles used a sample-barcoded 5' primer and a J-beta primer mix. With 12 random nucleotides, a template-switch adaptor tagged each individual cDNA molecule. TCRdb reprocessed the 5' RACE reads with MiXCR, giving one entry per CDR3 protein. Of roughly 1,500,000 distinct CDR3 sequences in the sample, about 31% were seen once. There are 17 residues in the CDR3. Germline V lookup: CDR1 MGHRA, CDR2 YSYEKL. V lost 0 bases to trimming and J lost 6 bases; unmatched junction nucleotides: 12. The chain joins TRBV4-1 to TRBJ2-3; 7 bases fit TRBD2. Sequencing input: blood. The TCR comes from a woman aged 25 to 39 in good health. CDR3 in amino acids: CASSQEGTSDFSDTQYF. Written as DNA, the CDR3 is TGCGCCAGCAGCCAAGAGGGTACTAGCGACTTTAGCGATACGCAGTATTTT.